These 4 T cell receptor beta chains originate from one sample sequenced in a study of blood T cells in healthy people across ages. A second about 7 to 11 cycle PCR used barcoded and J-beta primers. TCRdb processed the 5' RACE reads anew with MiXCR; each CDR3 protein has one entry. The repertoire includes some 760,000 distinct CDR3 sequences, roughly 25% of them detected once, and more than 7.5% sits in the top ten. This same sample was also part of a study on T cells of mothers and their children.

Specimen: blood. All receptors come from a boy aged 10-17 years in good health.

This clonotype was counted between two and nine times. The chain employs TRBV3-1 and TRBJ2-5; a possible D gene is TRBD2 (5 bases). The DNA matches TRBJ2-1 better at its end, which makes the J call doubtful. The CDR3 covers 14 residues. The germline CDR1 and CDR2 sequences are LGHDT and YNNKEL (reference sequence). CDR3 sequence (DNA): TGTGCCAGCAGCCATAAGATAGCGCCGGATGAGCAGTTCTTC. Protein sequence: CASSHKIAPDEQFF.

The chain joins TRBV10-3 to TRBJ2-1; a possible D gene is TRBD2 (5 bases). The J call is doubtful: the DNA matches TRBJ2-7 better. Germline loops: CDR1 ENHRY, CDR2 SYGVKD. CDR3 length: 12 amino acids. The CDR3, as DNA: TGTGCCATCAGGGGGAGCTCCTACGAGCAGTACTTC. Protein: CAIRGSSYEQYF.

This clonotype was seen a handful of times. The junction departs from germline at one end; a sequencing error may be responsible. The chain has TRBV12-3 or TRBV12-4 and TRBJ1-4; the D is unclear. The CDR3 has 14 amino acids. The CDR3 sequence is CASSLGWGNEKLFF. DNA of the CDR3: TGTGCCAGCAGCTTAGGGTGGGGTAATGAAAAACTGTTTTTT.

This clonotype was seen more than once but under ten times. The V and J genes are TRBV7-9 and TRBJ2-1; D might be TRBD2 (6 bases). Germline-derived CDR1 and CDR2 are SEHNR and FQNEAQ (reference sequence). The CDR3 spans 15 residues. Trimming took 7 bases from V and 1 from J, leaving 14 bases between them. The CDR3 is CASISSAESYNEQFF. CDR3 DNA sequence: TGTGCCAGCATCTCTAGCGCCGAGTCCTACAATGAGCAGTTCTTC.